The 26 T cell receptor beta chains below all came from one sample that was sequenced in a study of T-cell reconstitution after alpha-beta-depleted transplantation in children. Unique molecular identifiers were incorporated when the TCRbeta library was constructed. MiXCR, applied by TCRdb to the PCR reads, yields one record per CDR3 protein. The sample holds fewer than 400,000 distinct CDR3 sequences, around 20% seen once. The sample consisted of PBMCs from the stem cell graft donor, taken from the stem cell graft. The receptors were sampled from a human donor who donated a stem cell graft to a child with acute myeloid leukemia.

This clonotype was counted a few times. The chain combines TRBV7-2 with TRBJ2-1; maybe TRBD2 (6 bases). Germline V CDR1 and CDR2: SGHTA, FQGNSA. Trimming pared 0 bases from V and 4 bases from J, leaving 13 bases between. This CDR3 has 16 residues. CDR3 nucleotide sequence: TGTGCCAGCAGCTTAGCTCGGGGGACGGGGTACAATGAGCAGTTCTTC. Translation gives CASSLARGTGYNEQFF.

The rearrangement joins TRBV15 to TRBJ2-2; 7 bases map to TRBD2. Germline V lookup: CDR1 LNHNV, CDR2 YYDKDF (reference sequence). This CDR3 has 17 residues. The trim removed 8 bases at V and 4 bases at J, leaving 16 bases unmatched. In DNA form, the CDR3 reads TGTGCCACCCATATAAGCGGGGCTAGAGCTTCCACCGGGGAGCTGTTTTTT. Protein: CATHISGARASTGELFF.

This chain links TRBV28 with TRBJ1-1, with D perhaps matching TRBD1 (6 bases). The CDR3 is 14 amino acids. Germline lookup yields CDR1 MDHEN and CDR2 SYDVKM. The V gene lost 3 bases and the J gene lost 4 bases, with 12 bases spanning the gap. CDR3 amino acids: CASSLRGFGTEAFF. The CDR3 DNA is TGTGCCAGCAGTTTGAGGGGGTTCGGCACTGAAGCTTTCTTT. The whole variable domain, filled in from reference TRBV28 and TRBJ1-1, reads DVKVTQSSRYLVKRTGEKVFLECVQDMDHENMFWYRQDPGLGLRLIYFSYDVKMKEKGDIPEGYSVSREKKERFSLILESASTNQTSMYLCASSLRGFGTEAFFGQGTRLTVV.

The V and J genes are TRBV11-2 and TRBJ1-1; D gene ambiguous. Germline CDR1 and CDR2: SGHAT and FQNNGV. Trimming left V 0 bases short and J 11 bases short, with 16 bases between. The length of the CDR3 is 14 residues. The CDR3 sequence: CASSLDRDIQGAFF. In nucleotides, the CDR3 is TGTGCCAGCAGCTTAGATAGAGACATCCAAGGGGCTTTCTTT.

This clonotype was seen a handful of times. This chain joins TRBV11-1 and TRBJ1-1; D not resolved. The CDR3 totals 14 residues. Germline values: CDR1 SGHAT, CDR2 FQDESV (reference sequence). Trimming cost V 3 bases and J 4 bases, with 12 bases left between them. The CDR3 is CASSLGPSGTEAFF. The CDR3 coding sequence is TGTGCCAGCAGCTTGGGCCCATCGGGCACTGAAGCTTTCTTT.

The chain uses TRBV20-1 and TRBJ2-3; 7 bases are shared with TRBD2. This CDR3 region has 16 residues. The V gene's germline CDR1 is DFQATT and CDR2 SNEGSKA (reference sequence). The junction had 16 bases not matched to a gene; V was cut back by 2 bases and J by 8 bases. Here the CDR3 DNA reads TGCAGTGCTAGATCTCCTGCCCCCGAAGCGGGGCGTACGCAGTATTTT. Protein sequence: CSARSPAPEAGRTQYF.

This clonotype was counted ten times or more. The chain employs TRBV5-6 and TRBJ2-7; D remains unclear. Germline CDR1 reads SGHDT; CDR2 reads YYEEEE. Trimming stripped 1 base from V and 3 bases from J, with 14 bases between. This CDR3 spans 15 amino acids. The CDR3 DNA sequence: TGTGCCAGCAGCTTGAGACGGGTAGTGGACTACGAGCAGTACTTC. Its protein is CASSLRRVVDYEQYF.

This clonotype appeared a few times. This chain joins TRBV10-3 and TRBJ2-7; the D is unclear. With 0 bases removed from V and 5 bases from J, the gap between germline ends came to 8 bases. The CDR3 has 13 residues. Per germline, CDR1 ENHRY and CDR2 SYGVKD. CDR3 residues: CAISESMGNEQYF. The CDR3 bases are TGTGCCATCAGTGAGTCCATGGGGAACGAGCAGTACTTC.

The table lists this clonotype with a few counts. The genes are TRBV28 and TRBJ1-2; 8 positions match TRBD1. Germline V CDR1 and CDR2: MDHEN, SYDVKM. This CDR3 spans 14 amino acids. Trimming took 7 bases from V and 6 from J; bases not matched to a gene: 10. Here the CDR3 reads CASKVEDRVDGYTF. Written as DNA, the CDR3 is TGTGCCAGCAAGGTGGAGGACAGGGTGGATGGCTACACCTTC.

The chain uses TRBV20-1 and TRBJ2-5, with D unclear. The CDR3 sequence is 14 residues long. CDR1 is DFQATT and CDR2 is SNEGSKA in the germline V gene (reference sequence). V was pared by 3 bases and J by 4 bases, with 15 bases between. The CDR3 spells CSASVVQSPETQYF. As DNA, the CDR3 is TGCAGTGCTAGTGTTGTCCAAAGTCCAGAGACCCAGTACTTC.

The table lists this clonotype with a few counts. The chain recombines TRBV2 with TRBJ2-1, with 7 bases identical to TRBD2. Looked up from germline, CDR1 is SNHLY and CDR2 is FYNNEI. After removal of 7 bases from V and 2 bases from J, the junction contained 2 bases not matched to a gene. This CDR3 comprises 13 residues. As DNA, the CDR3 is TGTGCCAGCACGCTAGCGGCCTACAATGAGCAGTTCTTC. Protein sequence: CASTLAAYNEQFF.

This clonotype appeared a few times. V gene TRBV29-1 combines with J gene TRBJ1-2; no definite D call. This CDR3 has 12 residues. The V end was cut by 3 bases, the J end by 7 bases, with 12 bases between. CDR1 SQVTM and CDR2 ANQGSEA come from the germline V gene. The CDR3 nucleotides are TGCAGCGTTGATGAAGGTTTCGGTGGCTACACCTTC. It specifies CSVDEGFGGYTF. The full variable domain, with the rest looked up from reference TRBV29-1 and TRBJ1-2, is SAVISQKPSRDICQRGTSLTIQCQVDSQVTMMFWYRQQPGQSLTLIATANQGSEATYESGFVIDKFPISRPNLTFSTLTVSNMSPEDSSIYLCSVDEGFGGYTFGSGTRLTVV.

This clonotype has ten or more counts. The CDR3 spells CASSKEMYEQYF. The CDR3, as DNA: TGTGCCAGCAGCAAAGAGATGTACGAGCAGTACTTC. V gene TRBV28 combines with J gene TRBJ2-7; D not resolved. CDR1 and CDR2 (germline): MDHEN, SYDVKM. Trimming removed 6 bases from V and 4 bases from J, with 10 bases in between. CDR3 length: 12 residues.

This clonotype turned up a few times. V gene TRBV4-3 combines with J gene TRBJ2-1; 12 bases line up with TRBD2. The CDR3 runs to 17 residues. The V and J ends lost 0 bases and 8 bases, in that order; junction bases with no gene match: 8. Looked up from germline, CDR1 is LGHNA and CDR2 is YSLEER. The CDR3 loop is CASSQDRGLAGSYEQFF. The CDR3 DNA follows: TGCGCCAGCAGCCAAGATCGAGGACTAGCGGGATCGTATGAGCAGTTCTTC.

V gene TRBV25-1 combines with J gene TRBJ1-2; TRBD1 aligns across 10 bases. CDR1 and CDR2 (germline): MGHDK, SYGVNS. V shed 6 bases, J shed 3 bases, and the junction held 4 bases outside the gene matches. This CDR3 is built from 14 residues. The CDR3 loop is CASSMGQGHYGYTF. In nucleotides, the CDR3 is TGTGCCAGCAGCATGGGACAGGGGCACTATGGCTACACCTTC.

This clonotype was detected a few times. The gene calls are TRBV6-5 and TRBJ1-2; TRBD1 agrees at 8 bases. The V segment lost 5 bases and the J segment 8 bases; nucleotides outside the gene matches: 4. Germline CDR1 reads MNHEY; CDR2 reads SVGAGI. This CDR3 has 12 amino acids. The DNA for the CDR3 is TGTGCCAGCAGTCGACAGGGGAGCGGCTACACCTTC. Its translation: CASSRQGSGYTF.

This clonotype has just a few counts. The CDR3 spells CSARDLGGQEQFF. Written as DNA, the CDR3 is TGCAGTGCTAGAGACTTGGGAGGTCAAGAGCAGTTCTTC. The rearrangement joins TRBV20-1 to TRBJ2-1; D is possibly TRBD2 (6 bases). The CDR3 is 13 residues long. Trimming cost V 0 bases and J 10 bases, with 13 bases left between them. CDR1 is DFQATT and CDR2 is SNEGSKA in the germline V gene (reference sequence).

This clonotype appeared a single time. The V call is TRBV5-1, the J call TRBJ2-1; 7 bases are a match to TRBD1. Germline V gene data show CDR1 as SGHRS and CDR2 as YFSETQ. This CDR3 is built from 18 residues. V lost 4 bases and J lost 3; bases outside the gene matches: 16. CDR3 sequence (DNA): TGCGCCAGCAGCCTATGGTTAGGGTTTGGGACAGACTACAATGAGCAGTTCTTC. This codes for CASSLWLGFGTDYNEQFF.

This clonotype turned up a few times. The chain has TRBV2 and TRBJ1-1; no reliable D call. Trimming removed 3 bases at V and 1 base at J, with 3 bases between. The CDR3 is made up of 12 amino acids. Germline V gene sequence: CDR1 SNHLY, CDR2 FYNNEI. CDR3 region: CASSDWNTEAFF. CDR3 sequence (DNA): TGTGCCAGCAGTGATTGGAACACTGAAGCTTTCTTT.

This clonotype was detected a few times. The chain combines TRBV20-1 with TRBJ1-1, with unresolved D. Germline CDR1 and CDR2: DFQATT and SNEGSKA (reference sequence). V was shortened by 6 bases and J by 1 base, with 12 bases between the two germline ends. The CDR3 contains 13 residues. CDR3 DNA: TGCAGTGCCCCCCATACCCCGAACACTGAAGCTTTCTTT. Amino acid sequence: CSAPHTPNTEAFF.

This clonotype was observed a few times. The chain has TRBV10-3 and TRBJ2-1; TRBD2 matches 7 bases. The CDR3 has 15 residues. Germline values: CDR1 ENHRY, CDR2 SYGVKD. V lost 6 bases to trimming and J lost 4 bases; unmatched junction nucleotides: 9. As DNA, the CDR3 is TGTGCCATCAGGCGTTTCGAGCGGGAATACAATGAGCAGTTCTTC. This encodes CAIRRFEREYNEQFF.

Only a few counts were recorded for this clonotype. The chain couples TRBV4-3 to TRBJ2-3, with D hard to call. The CDR3 covers 13 residues. Per the germline V gene, CDR1 is LGHNA and CDR2 is YSLEER. Trimming removed 0 bases at V and 2 bases at J, with 3 bases between. CDR3 residues: CASSQDPTDTQYF. The CDR3 bases are TGCGCCAGCAGCCAAGATCCCACAGATACGCAGTATTTT.

The chain is built from TRBV25-1 and TRBJ2-2; D is possibly TRBD2 (5 bases). Per germline, CDR1 MGHDK and CDR2 SYGVNS. CDR3 size: 12 residues. Trimming stripped 8 bases from V and 3 bases from J, with 7 bases between. The CDR3 loop reads CASGLYTGELFF. The CDR3 coding sequence is TGTGCCAGCGGACTCTACACCGGGGAGCTGTTTTTT.

In this sample, this clonotype turned up many times. This rearrangement joins TRBV27 to TRBJ1-2, with a possible D match to TRBD1 (5 bases). CDR3 size: 13 residues. Germline V gene sequence: CDR1 MNHEY, CDR2 SMNVEV (reference sequence). The germline V and J ends were trimmed by 6 bases and 4 bases, with 12 bases remaining between them. CDR3 sequence: CASSPDSFYGYTF. The DNA of the CDR3 is TGTGCCAGCAGCCCCGACAGCTTCTATGGCTACACCTTC.

V and J are TRBV15 and TRBJ2-1; 12 bases are shared with TRBD1. Germline V gives CDR1 LNHNV, CDR2 YYDKDF (reference sequence). The trim removed 1 base at V and 8 bases at J, leaving 9 bases unmatched. The CDR3 loop spans 17 amino acids. The CDR3 sequence is CATSRGHPGQGAHEQFF. Written as DNA, the CDR3 is TGTGCCACCAGCAGAGGTCACCCGGGACAGGGGGCCCATGAGCAGTTCTTC.

CDR3 in amino acids: CATSDLPGGTTGELFF. CDR3 sequence (DNA): TGTGCCACCAGTGATTTGCCGGGAGGGACCACCGGGGAGCTGTTTTTT. The chain carries TRBV24-1 and TRBJ2-2; TRBD2 matches 8 bases. The CDR3 sequence is 16 residues long. J lost 4 bases, V lost 0 bases, and 3 bases had no gene match. Germline values: CDR1 KGHDR, CDR2 SFDVKD.